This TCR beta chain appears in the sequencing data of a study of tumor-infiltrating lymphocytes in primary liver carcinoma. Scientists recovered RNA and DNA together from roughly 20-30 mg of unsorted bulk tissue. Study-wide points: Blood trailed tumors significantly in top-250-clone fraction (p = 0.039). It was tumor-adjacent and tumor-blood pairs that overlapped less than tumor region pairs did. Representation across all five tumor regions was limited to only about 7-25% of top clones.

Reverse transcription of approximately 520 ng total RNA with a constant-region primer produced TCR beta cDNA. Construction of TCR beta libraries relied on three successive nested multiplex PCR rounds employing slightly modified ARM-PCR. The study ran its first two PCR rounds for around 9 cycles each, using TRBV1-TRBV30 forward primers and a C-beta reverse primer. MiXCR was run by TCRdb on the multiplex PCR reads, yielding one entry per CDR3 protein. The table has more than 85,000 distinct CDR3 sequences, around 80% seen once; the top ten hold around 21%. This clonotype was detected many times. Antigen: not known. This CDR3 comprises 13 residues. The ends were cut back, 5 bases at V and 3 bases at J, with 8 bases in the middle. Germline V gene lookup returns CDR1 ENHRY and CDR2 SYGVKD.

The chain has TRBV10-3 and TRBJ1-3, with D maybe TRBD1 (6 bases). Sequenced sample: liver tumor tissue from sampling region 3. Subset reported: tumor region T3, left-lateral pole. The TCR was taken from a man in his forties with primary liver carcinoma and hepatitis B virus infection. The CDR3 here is CAISQGSGNTIYF. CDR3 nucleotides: TGTGCCATCAGTCAGGGGAGTGGAAACACCATATATTTT.